Below, 16 T cell receptor beta chains from the same sample are listed, as sequenced in a study of blood T cell repertoires in COVID-19. Only in-frame clones appear in the TCRdb table, and some are missing; sequencing was by immunoSEQ multiplex PCR. The sample lists over 70,000 clones, approximately 80% occurring once. The sequenced sample consisted of peripheral blood. These TCRs come from a man in his 70s with acute or convalescent COVID-19.

The rearrangement links TRBV9 to TRBJ2-1; perhaps TRBD2 as D (6 bases). The CDR3 contains 14 residues. V gave up 7 bases and J gave up 0 bases, with 11 bases separating them. The germline V gene encodes CDR1 SGDLS and CDR2 YYNGEE. The CDR3 DNA follows: TGTGCCAGCGGGGCGGGGAGCTCCTACAATGAGCAGTTCTTC. Translation gives CASGAGSSYNEQFF.

The gene calls are TRBV6-4 and TRBJ2-1; the match to TRBD2 covers 11 bases. The CDR3 spans 15 residues. The germline gives CDR1 MRHNA, CDR2 SNTAGT. Unmatched junction bases numbered 9, after V lost 7 bases and J lost 7 bases. The CDR3 DNA reads TGTGCCAGCACCAAAGAGGCTAGCGGGAGGAATGAGCAGTTCTTC. Translated: CASTKEASGRNEQFF.

The chain has TRBV2 and TRBJ1-2; D is undetermined. This CDR3 spans 12 amino acids. The V end was cut by 2 bases, the J end by 4 bases, with 5 bases between. Germline-derived CDR1 and CDR2 are SNHLY and FYNNEI. CDR3 sequence reads: CASSEQFYGYTF. The CDR3 DNA is TGTGCCAGCAGTGAACAGTTCTATGGCTACACCTTC.

This clone was found many times. The chain links TRBV5-6 to TRBJ2-6; D is undetermined. Per germline, CDR1 SGHDT and CDR2 YYEEEE. The V end was cut by 0 bases, the J end by 0 bases, with 13 bases between. The CDR3 covers 18 residues. The DNA for the CDR3 is TGTGCCAGCAGCTTGGGGCAGGTACTGAGCTCTGGGGCCAACGTCCTGACTTTC. Translating gives CASSLGQVLSSGANVLTF.

This rearrangement joins TRBV9 to TRBJ2-3, with D possibly TRBD2 on 5 matching bases. The CDR3 totals 16 residues. V lost 2 bases and J 7 bases, leaving 20 bases between the germline ends. Germline V gives CDR1 SGDLS, CDR2 YYNGEE. CDR3 in DNA: TGTGCCAGCAGCGTTGGGGTGGAACTAGGCACTAATACGCAGTATTTT. It is translated as CASSVGVELGTNTQYF.

This clone was seen a few times. The chain employs TRBV5-4 and TRBJ1-2, with D hard to call. The CDR3 has 16 amino acids. Germline-derived CDR1 and CDR2 are SGHNT and YYREEE (reference sequence). Trimming stripped 0 bases from V and 4 bases from J, with 16 bases between. The CDR3 nucleotides read TGTGCCAGCAGCTTGGGAACTGGCCCTGGAGGCTATGGCTACACCTTC. It is translated as CASSLGTGPGGYGYTF.

The chain links TRBV10-3 to TRBJ1-1; 10 bases are a match to TRBD1. With V trimmed by 3 bases and J by 8 bases, 6 bases remained unmatched. This CDR3 is built from 14 residues. Germline CDR1 reads ENHRY; CDR2 reads SYGVKD. The CDR3 bases are TGTGCCATCAGTGATCCAGGGACAGGGGCCGAAGCTTTCTTT. Its translation: CAISDPGTGAEAFF.

The rearrangement joins TRBV5-1 to TRBJ2-7, with TRBD1 matching over 11 bases. CDR3 length: 15 amino acids. The V gene's germline CDR1 is SGHRS and CDR2 YFSETQ. The trim removed 0 bases at V and 7 bases at J, leaving 6 bases unmatched. The CDR3: CASSLGTGGSREQYF. In DNA form, the CDR3 reads TGCGCCAGCAGCTTGGGGACAGGGGGCTCTCGGGAGCAGTACTTC.

The rearrangement links TRBV10-2 to TRBJ2-7; possibly TRBD2 for D (5 bases). Trimming removed 7 bases at V and 1 base at J, with 14 bases between. This CDR3 is 14 amino acids long. The V gene's germline CDR1 is WSHSY and CDR2 SAAADI. CDR3 in amino acids: CASKEEPSSYEQYV. The DNA for the CDR3 is TGCGCCAGCAAGGAGGAACCTTCTTCCTACGAGCAGTACGTC.

The sample holds a few counts of this clone. The chain links TRBV7-9 to TRBJ2-1; 7 positions agree with TRBD1. Per germline, CDR1 SEHNR and CDR2 FQNEAQ (reference sequence). V trimming: 6 bases; J trimming: 1 base; junction bases outside the gene matches: 3. This CDR3 region has 14 residues. The DNA of the CDR3 is TGTGCCAGCAGGAGGGGGCAGTCCTACAATGAGCAGTTCTTC. Protein sequence: CASRRGQSYNEQFF.

This sequence joins TRBV7-2 and TRBJ1-1; D remains unclear. Germline V gives CDR1 SGHTA, CDR2 FQGNSA. The CDR3 loop spans 14 amino acids. V was clipped by 2 bases and J by 0 bases, with 7 bases between them. CDR3 loop: CASSLKRVNTEAFF. CDR3 sequence (DNA): TGTGCCAGCAGCTTAAAGAGAGTGAACACTGAAGCTTTCTTT. Filled out from reference TRBV7-2 and TRBJ1-1, the complete variable domain reads GAGVSQSPSNKVTEKGKDVELRCDPISGHTALYWYRQSLGQGLEFLIYFQGNSAPDKSGLPSDRFSAERTGGSVSTLTIQRTQQEDSAVYLCASSLKRVNTEAFFGQGTRLTVV.

CDR3 region: CATSRPGQGLTDTQYF. For the CDR3, the DNA is TGTGCCACCAGCAGACCCGGACAGGGATTAACAGATACGCAGTATTTT. The chain uses TRBV15 and TRBJ2-3; 8 bases map to TRBD1. With V trimmed by 2 bases and J by 3 bases, 7 bases remained unmatched. CDR3 length equals 16 residues. CDR1 and CDR2 (germline): LNHNV, YYDKDF (reference sequence).

This clone turned up a few times. This rearrangement joins TRBV5-6 to TRBJ2-3; the match to TRBD2 covers 8 bases. The germline gives CDR1 SGHDT, CDR2 YYEEEE. The CDR3 has 14 amino acids. With 4 bases clipped from V and 2 bases from J, the junction kept 3 bases outside the gene matches. CDR3 region: CASSRAGVTDTQYF. The DNA for the CDR3 is TGTGCCAGCAGCAGAGCGGGAGTCACAGATACGCAGTATTTT.

This clone appeared a few times. The chain joins TRBV28 to TRBJ1-1, with D unclear. The germline gives CDR1 MDHEN, CDR2 SYDVKM. Trimming removed 1 base from V and 6 bases from J, with 6 bases in between. The CDR3 totals 12 residues. The CDR3 loop is CASSLYRAEAFF. In nucleotides, the CDR3 is TGTGCCAGCAGTTTATATCGGGCTGAAGCTTTCTTT.

This clone was recorded a few times. The V and J genes are TRBV7-3 and TRBJ2-1; D perhaps matches TRBD1 (5 bases). The germline V and J ends were trimmed by 4 bases and 8 bases, with 18 bases remaining between them. From germline, CDR1 is SGHTA and CDR2 FQGTGA. This CDR3 is 15 amino acids long. The CDR3 coding sequence is TGTGCCAGCAGCTCTCAGGGATATAGTTACGATGAGCAGTTCTTC. It is translated as CASSSQGYSYDEQFF.

This clone was picked up a small number of times. The V gene is TRBV28, the J gene TRBJ1-1, with 10 bases aligning to TRBD1. CDR1 is MDHEN and CDR2 is SYDVKM in the germline V gene. Losses at the gene ends were 4 bases for V and 0 bases for J; bases not matched to a gene: 14. The CDR3 is 19 residues long. The CDR3 region has the DNA TGTGCCAGCAGTTCGGGACAGGGGTTCTCCACTATGATGAACACTGAAGCTTTCTTT. Its protein product is CASSSGQGFSTMMNTEAFF.